This section outlines one T cell receptor (beta chain) sequence together with its context. Its target is not known. This specimen comes from a study of PD-1 blockade in classical Hodgkin lymphoma. Findings of the study overall: Diversity in CD4+ TCRs, unlike that measured in CD8+ TCRs, had risen significantly by C4D1.

With no exception, relapse followed autologous stem cell transplantation in all patients, and brentuximab vedotin exposure varied. When best responses were assessed, they were complete response, partial response or progressive disease. V shed 6 bases, J shed 1 base, and the junction held 8 bases outside the gene matches. The germline gives CDR1 MDHEN, CDR2 SYDVKM. This CDR3 is 15 amino acids long. Some clones are missing from TCRdb's copy, which holds only in-frame ones; the method was immunoSEQ multiplex PCR. The table includes fewer than 70,000 clones, 88% detected once. This specimen was peripheral blood mononuclear cells (PBMCs), taken before the second cycle of nivolumab. The clonotype was recovered from a human donor with classical Hodgkin lymphoma. The chain is built from TRBV28 and TRBJ2-7, with TRBD1 identical over 8 bases. CDR3: CASRPQGAMSYEQYF. CDR3 DNA: TGTGCCAGCAGGCCCCAGGGGGCTATGTCCTACGAGCAGTACTTC.